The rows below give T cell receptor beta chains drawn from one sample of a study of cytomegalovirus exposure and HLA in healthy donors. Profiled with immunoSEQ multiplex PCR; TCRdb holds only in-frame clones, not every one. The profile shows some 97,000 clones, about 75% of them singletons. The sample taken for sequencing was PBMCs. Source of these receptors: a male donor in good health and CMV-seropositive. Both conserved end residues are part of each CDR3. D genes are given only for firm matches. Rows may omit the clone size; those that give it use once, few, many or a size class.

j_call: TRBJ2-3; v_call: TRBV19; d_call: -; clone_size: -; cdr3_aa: CASSIGRGSDTQYF; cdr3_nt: TGTGCCAGTAGTATCGGTCGGGGGTCGGATACGCAGTATTTT
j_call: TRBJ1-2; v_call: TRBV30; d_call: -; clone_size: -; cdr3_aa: CAWSTDSGGYGYTF; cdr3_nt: TGTGCCTGGAGTACAGACTCCGGGGGCTATGGCTACACCTTC
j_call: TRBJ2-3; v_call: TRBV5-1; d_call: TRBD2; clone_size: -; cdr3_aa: CASSLVSSGRTDTQYF; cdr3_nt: TGCGCCAGCAGCTTGGTTTCTAGCGGACGCACAGATACGCAGTATTTT
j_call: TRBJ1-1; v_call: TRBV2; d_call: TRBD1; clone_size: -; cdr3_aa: CASRGDREWTEAFF; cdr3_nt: TGTGCCAGCAGGGGAGACAGGGAATGGACTGAAGCTTTCTTT
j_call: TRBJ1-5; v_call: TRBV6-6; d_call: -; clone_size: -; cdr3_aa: CASSYSTNSDRQPQHF; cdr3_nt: TGTGCCAGCAGTTACTCGACTAACAGTGACCGTCAGCCCCAGCATTTT
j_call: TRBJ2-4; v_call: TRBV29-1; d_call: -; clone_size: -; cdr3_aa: CSVEAQGRAVVQYF; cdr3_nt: TGCAGCGTTGAAGCACAGGGCCGAGCGGTAGTTCAGTACTTC
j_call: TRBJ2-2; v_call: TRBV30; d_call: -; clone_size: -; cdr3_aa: CAWRLRGLSPTGELFF; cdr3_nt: TGTGCCTGGAGGCTAAGAGGGTTAAGTCCGACCGGGGAGCTGTTTTTT
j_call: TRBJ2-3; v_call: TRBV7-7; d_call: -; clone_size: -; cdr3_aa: CASSPGVAVGTDTQYF; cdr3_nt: TGTGCTAGCAGCCCGGGAGTAGCTGTAGGGACAGATACGCAGTATTTT
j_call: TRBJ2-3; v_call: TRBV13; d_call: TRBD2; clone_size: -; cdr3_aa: CASSLRTSADTQYF; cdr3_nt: TGTGCCAGCAGCTTGAGGACTAGCGCAGATACGCAGTATTTT
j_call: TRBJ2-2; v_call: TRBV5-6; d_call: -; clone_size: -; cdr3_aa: CASSLGQRTGELFF; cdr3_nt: TGTGCCAGCAGCTTGGGACAGCGCACCGGGGAGCTGTTTTTT
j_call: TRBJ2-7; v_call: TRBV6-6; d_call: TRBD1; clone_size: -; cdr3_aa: CASRGLPGQGAGEQYF; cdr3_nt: TGTGCCAGCAGAGGCCTTCCGGGACAGGGGGCAGGGGAGCAGTACTTC
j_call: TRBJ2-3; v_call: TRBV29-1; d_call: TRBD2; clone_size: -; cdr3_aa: CSVEDPAGGADTQYF; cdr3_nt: TGCAGCGTTGAAGATCCAGCGGGGGGAGCAGATACGCAGTATTTT
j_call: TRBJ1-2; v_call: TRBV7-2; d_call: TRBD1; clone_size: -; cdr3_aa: CASSLDRADYGYTF; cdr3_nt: TGTGCCAGCAGCTTGGACAGGGCGGACTATGGCTACACCTTC
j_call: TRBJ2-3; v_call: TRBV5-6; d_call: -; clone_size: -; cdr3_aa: CASSRRASDTQYF; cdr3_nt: TGTGCCAGCAGCCGGCGGGCGAGCGATACGCAGTATTTT
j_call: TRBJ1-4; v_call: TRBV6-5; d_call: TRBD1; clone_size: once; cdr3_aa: CASSSLRGLGEKLFF; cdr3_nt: TGTGCCAGCAGCTCCCTCAGGGGGCTAGGTGAAAAACTGTTTTTT
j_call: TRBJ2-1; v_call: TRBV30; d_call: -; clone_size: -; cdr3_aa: CAWTPDRAYNEQFF; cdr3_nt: TGTGCCTGGACCCCGGACAGAGCCTACAATGAGCAGTTCTTC
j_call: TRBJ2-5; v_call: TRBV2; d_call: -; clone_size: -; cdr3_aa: CASSGSYGQSETQYF; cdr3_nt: TGTGCCAGCAGTGGCTCTTATGGACAATCAGAGACCCAGTACTTC
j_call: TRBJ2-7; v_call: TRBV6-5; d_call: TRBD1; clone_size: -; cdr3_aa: CASRDPGGSYEQYF; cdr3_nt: TGTGCCAGCAGGGACCCAGGGGGCTCCTACGAGCAGTACTTC
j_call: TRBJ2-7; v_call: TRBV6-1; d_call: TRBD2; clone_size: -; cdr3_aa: CASSSSGGSYEQYF; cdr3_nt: TGTGCCAGCAGTAGTAGCGGGGGTTCCTACGAGCAGTACTTC
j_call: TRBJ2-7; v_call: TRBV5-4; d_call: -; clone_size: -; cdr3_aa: CASSLKTGRAYEQYF; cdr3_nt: TGTGCCAGCAGCTTGAAAACAGGGAGGGCCTACGAGCAGTACTTC
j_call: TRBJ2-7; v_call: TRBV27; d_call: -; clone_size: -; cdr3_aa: CASSSGTPRGEQYF; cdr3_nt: TGTGCCAGCAGTTCCGGGACACCCCGCGGCGAGCAGTACTTC
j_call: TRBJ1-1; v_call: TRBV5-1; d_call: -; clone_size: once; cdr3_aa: CASSRGGFGTEAFF; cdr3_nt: TGCGCCAGCAGCCGGGGGGGGTTCGGTACTGAAGCTTTCTTT
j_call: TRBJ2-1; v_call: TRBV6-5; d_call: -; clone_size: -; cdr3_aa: CASGYRNNEQFF; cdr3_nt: TGTGCCAGCGGATACAGAAACAATGAGCAGTTCTTC
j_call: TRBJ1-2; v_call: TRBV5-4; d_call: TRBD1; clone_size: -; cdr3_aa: CASSLLGTAANYGYTF; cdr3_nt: TGTGCCAGCAGCTTGCTGGGGACAGCGGCTAACTATGGCTACACCTTC
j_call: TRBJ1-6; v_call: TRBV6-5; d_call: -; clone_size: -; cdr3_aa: CASSYGGTSRMALHF; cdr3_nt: TGTGCCAGCAGTTACGGGGGGACCTCTCGGATGGCCCTCCACTTT
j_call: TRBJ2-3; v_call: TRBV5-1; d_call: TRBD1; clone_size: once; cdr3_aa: CASMTGGTDTQYF; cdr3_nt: TGCGCCAGCATGACAGGGGGCACAGATACGCAGTATTTT
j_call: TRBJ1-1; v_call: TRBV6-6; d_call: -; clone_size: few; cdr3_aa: CASSARIEAFF; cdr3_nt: TGTGCCAGCAGTGCCAGAATTGAAGCTTTCTTT
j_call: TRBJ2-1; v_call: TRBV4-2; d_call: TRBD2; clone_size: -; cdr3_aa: CASSQEGGEGNEQFF; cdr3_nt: TGTGCCAGCAGCCAAGAGGGCGGGGAGGGCAATGAGCAGTTCTTC
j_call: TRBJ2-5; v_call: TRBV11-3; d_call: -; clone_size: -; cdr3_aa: CASSRLAVGTQYF; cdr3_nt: TGTGCCAGCAGCCGACTTGCCGTAGGGACCCAGTACTTC
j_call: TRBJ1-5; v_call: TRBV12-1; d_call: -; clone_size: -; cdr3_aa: CASSSPTEDSNQPQHF; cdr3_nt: TGTGCCAGCAGCTCCCCGACAGAAGATAGCAATCAGCCCCAGCATTTT
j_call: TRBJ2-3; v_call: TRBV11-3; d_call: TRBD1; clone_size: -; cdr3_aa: CASSSYPTGWDPDTQYF; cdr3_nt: TGTGCCAGCAGCTCCTATCCGACAGGGTGGGACCCAGATACGCAGTATTTT
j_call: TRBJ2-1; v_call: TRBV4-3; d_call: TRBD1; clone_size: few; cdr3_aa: CASSQGTGGYNEQFF; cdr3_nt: TGCGCCAGCAGCCAAGGGACAGGGGGCTACAATGAGCAGTTCTTC
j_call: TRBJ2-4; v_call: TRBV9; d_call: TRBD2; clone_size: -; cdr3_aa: CASSVGLGRGGRPRRENIQYF; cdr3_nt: TGTGCCAGCAGCGTAGGTTTGGGCAGGGGCGGGAGGCCGAGAAGAGAAAACATTCAGTACTTC
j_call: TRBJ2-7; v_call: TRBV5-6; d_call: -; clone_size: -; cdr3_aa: CASSPPGQTYEQYF; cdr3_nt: TGTGCCAGCAGTCCCCCGGGACAAACCTACGAGCAGTACTTC
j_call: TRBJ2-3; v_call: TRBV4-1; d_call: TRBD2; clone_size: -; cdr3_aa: CASSQDPAGRAQYF; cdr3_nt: TGCGCCAGCAGCCAAGATCCGGCGGGGAGGGCGCAGTATTTT
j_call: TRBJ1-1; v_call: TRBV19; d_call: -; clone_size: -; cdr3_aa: CASSGQINTEAFF; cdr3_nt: TGTGCCAGTAGTGGACAGATCAACACTGAAGCTTTCTTT
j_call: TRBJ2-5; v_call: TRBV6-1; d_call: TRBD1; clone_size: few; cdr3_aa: CASSEGPTGVETQYF; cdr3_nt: TGTGCCAGCAGTGAGGGCCCTACAGGGGTCGAGACCCAGTACTTC
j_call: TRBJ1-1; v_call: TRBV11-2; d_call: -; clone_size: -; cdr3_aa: CASSLGGVMSTEAFF; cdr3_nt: TGTGCCAGCAGCTTAGGGGGGGTGATGAGCACTGAAGCTTTCTTT
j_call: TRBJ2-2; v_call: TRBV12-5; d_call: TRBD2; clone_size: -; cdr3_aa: CASGLALAGTNTGELFF; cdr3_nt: TGTGCTAGTGGTTTGGCCCTAGCGGGGACGAACACCGGGGAGCTGTTTTTT
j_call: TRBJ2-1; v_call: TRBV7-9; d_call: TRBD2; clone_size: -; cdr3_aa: CASSLESGGYNEQFF; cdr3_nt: TGTGCCAGCAGCTTAGAGAGCGGGGGATACAATGAGCAGTTCTTC
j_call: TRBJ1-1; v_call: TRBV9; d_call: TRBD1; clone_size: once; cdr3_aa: CASSETGGGYTEAFF; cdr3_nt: TGTGCCAGCAGCGAGACAGGGGGTGGTTACACTGAAGCTTTCTTT